This T cell receptor beta chain was identified during a study of cytomegalovirus exposure and HLA in healthy donors. The PCR used 60 Vbeta and 13 Jbeta primers. The table came from immunoSEQ multiplex PCR; TCRdb's copy has only in-frame clones and leaves some out. The profile covers approximately 100,000 clones, with 60% to 85% appearing a single time and approximately 2.4% taken by the ten largest. Study results and caveats: An analysis done earlier found most TCR beta V segments productive about 87% or about 30% of the time. There were some 150 TCR beta chains listed as cytomegalovirus-associated.

The trim removed 4 bases at V and 6 bases at J, leaving 5 bases unmatched. Germline V gene lookup returns CDR1 MNHNS and CDR2 SASEGT. This CDR3 has 15 amino acids. For this clone: The antigen is undetermined.

This chain links TRBV6-1 with TRBJ1-3; 11 bases align to TRBD1. The sample consisted of PBMCs. This TCR was recovered from a female donor in good health and CMV-seronegative. The CDR3 coding sequence is TGTGCCAGCAGTGGGGGACAGGGGGTTGCAAACACCATATATTTT. It translates to CASSGGQGVANTIYF.